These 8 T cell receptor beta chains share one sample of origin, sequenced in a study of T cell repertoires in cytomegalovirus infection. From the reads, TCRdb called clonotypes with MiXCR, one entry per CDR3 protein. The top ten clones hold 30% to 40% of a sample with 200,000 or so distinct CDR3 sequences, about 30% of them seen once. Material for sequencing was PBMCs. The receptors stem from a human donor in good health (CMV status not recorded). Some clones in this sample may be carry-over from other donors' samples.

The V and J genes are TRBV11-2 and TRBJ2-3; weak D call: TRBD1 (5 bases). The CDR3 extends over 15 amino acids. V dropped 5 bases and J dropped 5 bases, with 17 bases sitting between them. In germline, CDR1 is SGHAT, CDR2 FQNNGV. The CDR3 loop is CASSIASPRGDTQYF. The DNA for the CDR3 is TGTGCCAGCAGCATAGCCTCCCCTAGGGGAGATACGCAGTATTTT.

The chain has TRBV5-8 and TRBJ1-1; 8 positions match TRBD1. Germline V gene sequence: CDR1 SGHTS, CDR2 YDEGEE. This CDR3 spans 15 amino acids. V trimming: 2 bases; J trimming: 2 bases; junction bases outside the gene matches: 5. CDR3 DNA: TGTGCCAGCAGCTTACGGGACAGGATTAACACTGAAGCTTTCTTT. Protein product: CASSLRDRINTEAFF.

As DNA, the CDR3 is TGCAGTGCTAGAGGGGGGCGGGGACCTACCACAGATACGCAGTATTTT. Translation gives CSARGGRGPTTDTQYF. J is TRBJ2-3 and V is TRBV20-1; the D call may be TRBD1 or TRBD2 (6 bases each). The germline V gene encodes CDR1 DFQATT and CDR2 SNEGSKA (reference sequence). Trimming pared 1 base from V and 2 bases from J, leaving 16 bases between. The CDR3 covers 16 residues.

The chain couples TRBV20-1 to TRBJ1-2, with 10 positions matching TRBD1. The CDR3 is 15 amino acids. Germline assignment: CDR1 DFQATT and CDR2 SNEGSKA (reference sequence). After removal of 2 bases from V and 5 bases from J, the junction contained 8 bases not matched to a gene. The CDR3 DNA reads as TGCAGTGCTAGACCACCCGGGACAGGGGTGTATGGCTACACCTTC. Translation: CSARPPGTGVYGYTF.

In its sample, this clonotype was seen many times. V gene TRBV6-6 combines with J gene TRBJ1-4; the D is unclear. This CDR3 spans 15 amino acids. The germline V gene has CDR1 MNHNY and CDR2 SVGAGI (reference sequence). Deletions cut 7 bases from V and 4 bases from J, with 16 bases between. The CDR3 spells CASTRSRSNNEKLFF. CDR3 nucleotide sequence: TGTGCCAGCACTCGGAGCCGGAGTAATAATGAAAAACTGTTTTTT.

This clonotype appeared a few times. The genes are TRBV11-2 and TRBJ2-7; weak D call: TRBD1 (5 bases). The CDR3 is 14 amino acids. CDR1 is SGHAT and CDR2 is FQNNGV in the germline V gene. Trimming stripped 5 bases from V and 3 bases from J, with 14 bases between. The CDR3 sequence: CASSPDILGYEQYF. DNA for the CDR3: TGTGCCAGCAGCCCGGACATCTTGGGCTACGAGCAGTACTTC.

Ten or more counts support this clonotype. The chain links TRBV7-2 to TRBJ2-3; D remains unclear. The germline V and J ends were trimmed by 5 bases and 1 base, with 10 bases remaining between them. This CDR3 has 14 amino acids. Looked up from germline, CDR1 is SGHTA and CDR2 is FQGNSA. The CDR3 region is CASSRVQRTDTQYF. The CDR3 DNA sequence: TGTGCCAGCAGCAGGGTCCAGCGCACAGATACGCAGTATTTT.

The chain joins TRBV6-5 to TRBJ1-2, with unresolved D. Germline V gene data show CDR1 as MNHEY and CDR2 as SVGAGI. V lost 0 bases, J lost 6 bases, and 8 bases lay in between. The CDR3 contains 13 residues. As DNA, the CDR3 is TGTGCCAGCAGTTACTCTAATTACGATGGCTACACCTTC. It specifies CASSYSNYDGYTF.